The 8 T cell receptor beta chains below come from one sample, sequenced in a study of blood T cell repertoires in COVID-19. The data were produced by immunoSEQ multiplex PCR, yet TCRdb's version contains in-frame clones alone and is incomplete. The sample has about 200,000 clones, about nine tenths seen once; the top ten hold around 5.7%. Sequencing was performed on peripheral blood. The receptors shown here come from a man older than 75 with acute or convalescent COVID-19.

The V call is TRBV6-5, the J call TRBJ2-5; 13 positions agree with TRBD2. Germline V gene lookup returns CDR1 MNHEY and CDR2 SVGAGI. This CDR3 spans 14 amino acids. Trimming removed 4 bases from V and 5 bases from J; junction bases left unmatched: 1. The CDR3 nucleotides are TGTGCCAGCAGTTGGACTAGCGGGAGTGAGACCCAGTACTTC. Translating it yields CASSWTSGSETQYF.

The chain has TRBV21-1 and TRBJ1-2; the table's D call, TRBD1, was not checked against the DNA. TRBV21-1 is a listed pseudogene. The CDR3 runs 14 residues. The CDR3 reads CASSKAQGGKGYTF. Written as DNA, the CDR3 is TGTGCCAGCAGCAAAGCACAGGGGGGGAAGGGCTACACCTTC.

CDR3 coding DNA: TGTGCCAGCAGTTACTCGGCCAGGACAAAGACCCAGTACTTC. This gives the protein CASSYSARTKTQYF. J is TRBJ2-5 and V is TRBV6-5; D perhaps matches TRBD1 (5 bases). The germline V gene encodes CDR1 MNHEY and CDR2 SVGAGI. V lost 0 bases and J lost 6, with 11 bases in between. The CDR3 consists of 14 residues.

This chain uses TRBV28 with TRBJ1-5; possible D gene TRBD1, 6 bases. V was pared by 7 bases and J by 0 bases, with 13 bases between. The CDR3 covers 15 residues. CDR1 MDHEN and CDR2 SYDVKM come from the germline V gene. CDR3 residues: CASTPTGNSNQPQHF. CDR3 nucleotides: TGTGCCAGCACCCCCACAGGGAATAGCAATCAGCCCCAGCATTTT.

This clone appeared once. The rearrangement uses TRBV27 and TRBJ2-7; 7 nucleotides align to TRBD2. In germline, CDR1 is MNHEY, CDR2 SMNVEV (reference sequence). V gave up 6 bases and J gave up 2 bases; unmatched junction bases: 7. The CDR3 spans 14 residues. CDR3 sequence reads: CASSAAGTAYEQYF. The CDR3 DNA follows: TGTGCCAGCAGCGCAGCGGGAACGGCCTACGAGCAGTACTTC.

This CDR3 reads CASSPGQGYTEAFF. The CDR3 DNA is TGTGCCAGCAGCCCCGGACAGGGGTACACTGAAGCTTTCTTT. The chain links TRBV7-9 to TRBJ1-1, with TRBD1 identical over 9 bases. V dropped 5 bases and J dropped 3; count of bases not matched to a gene: 4. CDR3 size: 14 residues. Per the germline V gene, CDR1 is SEHNR and CDR2 is FQNEAQ (reference sequence).

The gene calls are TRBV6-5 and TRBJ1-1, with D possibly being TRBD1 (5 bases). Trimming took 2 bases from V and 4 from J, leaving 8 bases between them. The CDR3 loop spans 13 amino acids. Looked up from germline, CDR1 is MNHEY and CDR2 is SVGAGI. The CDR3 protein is CASSYGGGTEAFF. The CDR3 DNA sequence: TGTGCCAGCAGTTACGGGGGGGGCACTGAAGCTTTCTTT.

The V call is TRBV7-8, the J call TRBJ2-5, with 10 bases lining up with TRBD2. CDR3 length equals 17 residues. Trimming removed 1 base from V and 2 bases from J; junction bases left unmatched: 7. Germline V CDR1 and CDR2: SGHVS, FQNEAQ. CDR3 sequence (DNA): TGTGCCAGCAGCTTAGGGAGACTAGCGGGTGAACAAGAGACCCAGTACTTC. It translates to CASSLGRLAGEQETQYF.